The TCR beta chain under discussion was sequenced for a study of cytomegalovirus exposure and HLA in healthy donors. At the time of sampling, donors were nominally healthy, though unrecorded immune exposures were likely. The V and J ends lost 4 bases and 9 bases respectively, with 11 bases between them. The CDR3 contains 12 residues. CDR1 LNHDA and CDR2 SQIVND come from the germline V gene (reference sequence). 13 Jbeta primers and 60 Vbeta primers were used for the PCR. The assay was immunoSEQ multiplex PCR, and TCRdb's table has in-frame clones only and misses some. The top ten hold roughly 2% of the sample, which has around 160,000 clones, 70% to 85% seen once.

Sequencing input: PBMCs. The source of this sequence is a man aged 50-60 years in good health and CMV-seropositive. The chain carries TRBV19 and TRBJ2-3; maybe TRBD1 (5 bases). The CDR3 here is CASSTQGRTQYF. CDR3 DNA: TGTGCCAGTAGTACCCAGGGCAGAACGCAGTATTTT.